This section outlines one T cell receptor beta chain sequence together with its context. Its antigen is undetermined. This specimen belongs to a study of blood T cells in healthy people across ages. This CDR3 comprises 16 residues. Germline V gives CDR1 ENHRY, CDR2 SYGVKD. Trimming removed 3 bases from V and 9 bases from J; junction bases left unmatched: 8. Broader study findings: PBMCs went unsorted, and a conclusive naive versus antigen-experienced comparison was therefore prevented. The fall in TCR beta diversity per million T cells was roughly linear with age. Estimated diversity, derived from one million T cells, was regarded as an underestimate.

A J-beta primer mix and a sample-barcoded 5' primer were used in a second PCR of roughly 6 to 12 cycles. TCRdb analysed the 5' RACE reads with MiXCR anew, one entry per CDR3 protein. The profile shows hundreds of thousands of distinct CDR3 sequences, about 50% of them singletons. The donors, aged about 6 to 100, were healthy Caucasians from Russia. This chain uses TRBV10-3 with TRBJ2-1, with 13 bases fitting TRBD2. The clonotype originates from a woman of 80 years or more in good health. Sequenced sample: blood. CDR3 protein: CAISDPRLAGGREQFF. The CDR3 DNA reads as TGTGCCATCAGTGACCCTCGACTAGCGGGGGGCCGTGAGCAGTTCTTC.